The T cell receptor beta chain described here comes from a study of brain T cells in children with intractable seizures. The sequenced cases were selected for having the highest brain T cell transcript signatures. TCRdb's copy holds only in-frame clones and misses some; the assay was immunoSEQ multiplex PCR. The data show around 100,000 clones, 94% seen once. Germline CDR1 is SGHNT and CDR2 is YYREEE (reference sequence). Trimming cost V 0 bases and J 3 bases, with 12 bases left between them. This CDR3 region has 15 residues. This chain connects TRBV5-4 to TRBJ1-1; a weak D match, TRBD1 (6 bases). This TCR derives from a boy less than two years old with hemimegalencephaly and intractable seizures. The source was peripheral blood, collected at surgery. The CDR3 region is CASSLGGAGDTEAFF. CDR3 DNA: TGTGCCAGCAGCTTGGGGGGGGCAGGGGACACTGAAGCTTTCTTT.